This record looks at one T cell receptor beta chain sequence and its context. The source of the sample is a study of T cell changes during pregnancy in multiple sclerosis. Sequencing used immunoSEQ multiplex PCR; TCRdb keeps in-frame clones, though not all of them. The sample has just over 20,000 clones; approximately 90% are singletons. This CDR3 has 12 amino acids. With V trimmed by 8 bases and J by 4 bases, 5 bases remained unmatched. Germline CDR1 and CDR2: LNHDA and SQIVND (reference sequence). The receptor's source is a female donor in good health, enrolled as a control in a pregnancy study. V is TRBV19 and J is TRBJ2-7, with TRBD2 matching over 7 bases. This specimen was CD8+ T cells from peripheral blood mononuclear cells, taken in the second trimester of pregnancy. The CDR3 is CASVSSGYEQYF. DNA for the CDR3: TGTGCCAGTGTGTCTAGCGGTTACGAGCAGTACTTC.